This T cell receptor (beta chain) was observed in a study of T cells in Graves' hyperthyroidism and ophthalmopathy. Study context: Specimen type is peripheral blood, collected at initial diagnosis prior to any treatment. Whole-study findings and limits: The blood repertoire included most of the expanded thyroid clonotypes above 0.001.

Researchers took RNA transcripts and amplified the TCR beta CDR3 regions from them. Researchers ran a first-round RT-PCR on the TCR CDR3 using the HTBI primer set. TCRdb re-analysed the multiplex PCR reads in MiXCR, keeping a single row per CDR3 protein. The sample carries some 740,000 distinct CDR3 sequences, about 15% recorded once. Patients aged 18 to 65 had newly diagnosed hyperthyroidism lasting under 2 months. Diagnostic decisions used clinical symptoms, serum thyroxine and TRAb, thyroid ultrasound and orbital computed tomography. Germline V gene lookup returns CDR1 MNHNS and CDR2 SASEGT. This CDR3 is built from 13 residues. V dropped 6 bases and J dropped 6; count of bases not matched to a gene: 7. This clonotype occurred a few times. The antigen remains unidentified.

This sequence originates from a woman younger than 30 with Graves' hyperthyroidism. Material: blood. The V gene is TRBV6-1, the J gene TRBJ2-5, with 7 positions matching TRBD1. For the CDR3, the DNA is TGTGCCAGCAGCACGACAGGGATAAAGACCCAGTACTTC. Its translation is CASSTTGIKTQYF.